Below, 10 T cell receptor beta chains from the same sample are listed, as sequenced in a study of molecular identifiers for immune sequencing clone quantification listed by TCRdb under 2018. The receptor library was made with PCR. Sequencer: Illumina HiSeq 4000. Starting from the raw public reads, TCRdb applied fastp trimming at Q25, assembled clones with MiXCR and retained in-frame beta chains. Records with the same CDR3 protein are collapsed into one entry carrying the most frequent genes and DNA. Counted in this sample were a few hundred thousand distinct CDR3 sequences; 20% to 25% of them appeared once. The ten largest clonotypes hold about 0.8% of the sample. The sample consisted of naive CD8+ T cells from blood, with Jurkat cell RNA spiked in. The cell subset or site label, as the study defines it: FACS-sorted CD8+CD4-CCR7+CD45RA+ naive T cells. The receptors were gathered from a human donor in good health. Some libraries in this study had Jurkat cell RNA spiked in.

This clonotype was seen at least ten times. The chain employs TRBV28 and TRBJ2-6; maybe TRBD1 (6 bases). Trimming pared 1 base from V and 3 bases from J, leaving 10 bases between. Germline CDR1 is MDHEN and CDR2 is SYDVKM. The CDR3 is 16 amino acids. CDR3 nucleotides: TGTGCCAGCAGTTTATCAGGGGCCGATGGGGCCAACGTCCTGACTTTC. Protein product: CASSLSGADGANVLTF.

The CDR3 loop is CASSYTSGQTLAGGPYEQFF. CDR3 nucleotide sequence: TGTGCCAGCAGTTACACGTCGGGACAGACACTAGCGGGGGGGCCCTATGAGCAGTTCTTC. The rearrangement links TRBV6-5 to TRBJ2-1, with TRBD2 identical over 13 bases. Germline trimming cut 2 bases from V and 8 bases from J; bases unmatched to any gene: 18. Germline values: CDR1 MNHEY, CDR2 SVGAGI. The CDR3 consists of 20 residues.

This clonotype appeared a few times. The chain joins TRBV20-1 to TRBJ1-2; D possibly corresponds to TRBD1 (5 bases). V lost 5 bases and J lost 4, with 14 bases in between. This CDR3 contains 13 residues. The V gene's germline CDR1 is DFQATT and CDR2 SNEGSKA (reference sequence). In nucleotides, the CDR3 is TGCAGTGCTCTAGACAGACAAATCTATGGCTACACCTTC. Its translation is CSALDRQIYGYTF.

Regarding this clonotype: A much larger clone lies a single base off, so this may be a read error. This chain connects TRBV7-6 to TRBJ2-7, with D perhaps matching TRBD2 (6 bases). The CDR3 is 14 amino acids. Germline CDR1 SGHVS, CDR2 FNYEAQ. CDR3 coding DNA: TGTGCCAGCGGCTTAGCGGCGTTCTCCTACGAGCAGTACTTC. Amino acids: CASGLAAFSYEQYF.

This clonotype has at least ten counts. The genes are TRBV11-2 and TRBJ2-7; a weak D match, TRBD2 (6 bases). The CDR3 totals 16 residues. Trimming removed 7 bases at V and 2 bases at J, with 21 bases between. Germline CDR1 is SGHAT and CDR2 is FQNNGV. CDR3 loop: CASTSLEGSTAYEQYF. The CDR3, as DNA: TGTGCCAGCACCTCCTTGGAGGGGTCAACTGCCTACGAGCAGTACTTC.

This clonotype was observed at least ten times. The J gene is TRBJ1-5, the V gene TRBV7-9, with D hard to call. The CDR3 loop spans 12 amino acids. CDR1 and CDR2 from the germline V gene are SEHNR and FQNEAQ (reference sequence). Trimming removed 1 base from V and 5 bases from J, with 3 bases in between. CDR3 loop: CASSLVDQPQHF. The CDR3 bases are TGTGCCAGCAGCTTAGTCGATCAGCCCCAGCATTTT.

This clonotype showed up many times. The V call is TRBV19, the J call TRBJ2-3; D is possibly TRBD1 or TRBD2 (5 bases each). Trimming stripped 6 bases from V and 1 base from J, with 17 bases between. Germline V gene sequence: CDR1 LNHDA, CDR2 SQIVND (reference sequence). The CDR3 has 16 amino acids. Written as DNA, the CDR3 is TGTGCCAGTAGCATGATATATGGGGGAGGCACAGATACGCAGTATTTT. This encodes CASSMIYGGGTDTQYF.

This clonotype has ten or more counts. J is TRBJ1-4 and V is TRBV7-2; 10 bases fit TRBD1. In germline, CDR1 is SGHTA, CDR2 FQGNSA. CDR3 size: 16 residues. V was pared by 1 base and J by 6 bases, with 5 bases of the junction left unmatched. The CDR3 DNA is TGTGCCAGCAGCTTAGTGCGGACAGGGGGGGATGAAAAACTGTTTTTT. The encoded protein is CASSLVRTGGDEKLFF.

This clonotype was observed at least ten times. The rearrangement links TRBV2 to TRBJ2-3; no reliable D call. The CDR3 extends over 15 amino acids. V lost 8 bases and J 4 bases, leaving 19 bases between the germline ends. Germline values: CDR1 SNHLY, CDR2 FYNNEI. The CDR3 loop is CASQSRLGGPDTQYF. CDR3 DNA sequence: TGTGCCAGCCAATCGAGGTTAGGCGGACCAGATACGCAGTATTTT. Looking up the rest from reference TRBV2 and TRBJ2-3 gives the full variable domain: EPEVTQTPSHQVTQMGQEVILRCVPISNHLYFYWYRQILGQKVEFLVSFYNNEISEKSEIFDDQFSVERPDGSNFTLKIRSTKLEDSAMYFCASQSRLGGPDTQYFGPGTRLTVL.

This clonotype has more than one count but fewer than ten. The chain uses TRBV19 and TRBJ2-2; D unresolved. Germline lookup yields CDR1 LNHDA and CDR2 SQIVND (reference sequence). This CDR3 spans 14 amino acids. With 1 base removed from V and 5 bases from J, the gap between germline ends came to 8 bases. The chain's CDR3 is CASSIAHLTGELFF. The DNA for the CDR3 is TGTGCCAGTAGTATAGCACACCTGACCGGGGAGCTGTTTTTT.